This T cell receptor (beta chain) was sequenced in a study of T-cell reconstitution after alpha-beta-depleted transplantation in children. V gave up 7 bases and J gave up 1 base, with 14 bases separating them. CDR3 length: 15 amino acids. The authors prepared the TCRbeta library with unique molecular identifiers. TCRdb reprocessed the PCR reads via MiXCR and lists one record per CDR3 protein. The data hold a few hundred thousand distinct CDR3 sequences, with 9.7% observed a single time. In its sample, this clonotype was seen many times. The clonotype comes from a human donor who donated a stem cell graft to a child with SCID. The sequences come from PBMCs from the stem cell graft donor, collected from the stem cell graft. This chain joins TRBV12-3 or TRBV12-4 and TRBJ1-5, with a weak D call TRBD1 (5 bases). DNA of the CDR3: TGTGCCAGCACTCCGAGTGGGGGGAGCAATCAGCCCCAGCATTTT. Translating it yields CASTPSGGSNQPQHF.